The 22 T cell receptor beta chains listed next were all sequenced from one sample in a study of healthy donors' naive CD4 and CD8 T cells (dated by TCRdb to between 2015 and 2017). This sample was sequenced with a 454 GS FLX Titanium. A previously published linear amplification protocol was used to build TCR libraries from roughly 480 ng of total RNA. TCRdb's own reprocessing of the public reads used fastp at Q25 and MiXCR and kept productive beta chains. Each record represents a unique CDR3 protein, reported with the most common genes and DNA among its rows. In this sample the table shows approximately 200,000 distinct CDR3 sequences, 65% to 75% of which occur a single time. The ten most abundant clones make up about 2.1% of the sample. Sequences were obtained from naive CD4+ and CD8+ T cells sorted from blood, pooled from several donors. The cell subset or site label, read with the paper, signifies: FACS-sorted naive CD4+ (CD45RO-CD45RA+) and naive CD8+ (CD45RA+CD27bright) T cells. These receptors all come from a pool of human donors in good health; the sample pools cells from several healthy donors.

Here the CDR3 reads CSVGRGGTDTQYF. The CDR3 bases are TGCAGTGTAGGCAGGGGGGGCACAGATACGCAGTATTTT. The chain has TRBV20-1 and TRBJ2-3; a weak D match, TRBD1 (7 bases). This CDR3 is built from 13 residues. CDR1 and CDR2 from the germline V gene are DFQATT and SNEGSKA (reference sequence). V was trimmed by 7 bases and J by 1 base, leaving 12 bases between them.

The genes are TRBV12-3 or TRBV12-4 and TRBJ2-7; D unresolved. This CDR3 has 11 residues. V was pared by 0 bases and J by 6 bases, with 3 bases between. CDR3 in amino acids: CASSLASEQYF. Written as DNA, the CDR3 is TGTGCCAGCAGTTTAGCGTCCGAGCAGTACTTC.

The chain employs TRBV15 and TRBJ2-3; D remains unclear. Germline CDR1 reads LNHNV; CDR2 reads YYDKDF (reference sequence). The CDR3 covers 17 residues. Trimming removed 0 bases from V and 4 bases from J, with 17 bases in between. CDR3 amino acids: CATSRDQPGLGSDTQYF. The CDR3 nucleotides are TGTGCCACCAGCAGAGATCAGCCAGGCCTAGGGTCAGATACGCAGTATTTT.

This clonotype was observed a few times. A junction boundary mismatches the germline segment, possibly from a read error. The chain carries TRBV4-2 and TRBJ1-6; no firm D call. The CDR3 contains 16 residues. CDR1 and CDR2 from the germline V gene are LGHNA and YNFKEQ. CDR3 protein: CAGSTSEQASGETLHF. In DNA form, the CDR3 reads TGTGCCGGCAGCACTTCGGAGCAGGCCAGCGGAGAGACCCTCCACTTT.

V and J are TRBV29-1 and TRBJ1-2; no clear D gene. Germline V gene data show CDR1 as SQVTM and CDR2 as ANQGSEA. This CDR3 comprises 12 residues. Trimming removed 6 bases at V and 0 bases at J, with 8 bases between. CDR3 nucleotides: TGCAGCGTGGGATTATCTAACTATGGCTACACCTTC. Translating gives CSVGLSNYGYTF.

A few counts support this clonotype. The chain links TRBV6-6 to TRBJ1-2; 8 positions agree with TRBD1. Germline loops: CDR1 MNHNY, CDR2 SVGAGI (reference sequence). The V gene end was trimmed by 6 bases and the J gene end by 8 bases; junction bases not matched to a gene: 11. The CDR3 consists of 14 residues. The CDR3 coding sequence is TGTGCCAGCAGCCCACGGACAGGGCTAGGAGGCTACACCTTC. Its translation: CASSPRTGLGGYTF.

The chain employs TRBV12-3 or TRBV12-4 and TRBJ2-6; D uncertain. V was clipped by 5 bases and J by 1 base, with 6 bases between them. This CDR3 comprises 14 residues. The CDR3 DNA reads as TGTGCCAGCAGTAGCTGGTCTGGGGCCAACGTCCTGACTTTC. The encoded protein is CASSSWSGANVLTF.

This chain joins TRBV15 and TRBJ2-1, with D hard to call. CDR1 and CDR2 (germline): LNHNV, YYDKDF (reference sequence). The CDR3 is 15 amino acids. Trimming shortened V by 0 bases and J by 3 bases, and 9 bases separated the two germline ends. Here the CDR3 reads CATSRDRWGYNEQFF. CDR3 DNA sequence: TGTGCCACCAGCAGAGATAGATGGGGCTACAATGAGCAGTTCTTC.

This clonotype occurred a few times. The chain carries TRBV29-1 and TRBJ1-2, with TRBD1 identical over 7 bases. The CDR3 sequence is 12 residues long. The V and J ends lost 7 bases and 6 bases, in that order; junction bases with no gene match: 8. Germline assignment: CDR1 SQVTM and CDR2 ANQGSEA. The CDR3 protein is CSALQGVDGYTF. As DNA, the CDR3 is TGCAGCGCCCTTCAGGGGGTCGATGGCTACACCTTC.

The rearrangement uses TRBV11-2 and TRBJ1-1; D is possibly TRBD1 (5 bases). Germline V CDR1 and CDR2: SGHAT, FQNNGV. This CDR3 has 12 amino acids. The germline V and J ends were trimmed by 3 bases and 6 bases, with 8 bases remaining between them. The chain's CDR3 is CASSFRGPEAFF. Here the CDR3 DNA reads TGTGCCAGCAGCTTTCGGGGACCTGAAGCTTTCTTT.

This chain joins TRBV2 and TRBJ2-7; 8 nucleotides agree with TRBD1. Trimming at V came to 0 bases and at J to 2 bases, leaving 3 bases not matched to a gene. The CDR3 has 15 residues. In germline, CDR1 is SNHLY, CDR2 FYNNEI. The CDR3 DNA reads as TGTGCCAGCAGTGAAGCAGGGGACAGGCCCTACGAGCAGTACGTC. Its translation is CASSEAGDRPYEQYV.

This clonotype has only a few counts. The chain carries TRBV10-3 and TRBJ2-3, with a weak D call TRBD2 (6 bases). V lost 2 bases and J lost 6, with 15 bases in between. Germline CDR1 and CDR2: ENHRY and SYGVKD. The CDR3 covers 15 residues. CDR3 region: CAISEPRREGDTQYF. In nucleotides, the CDR3 is TGTGCCATCAGTGAGCCTCGGAGGGAAGGGGATACGCAGTATTTT.

The J gene is TRBJ2-7, the V gene TRBV29-1; TRBD2 matches 7 bases. Germline CDR1 and CDR2: SQVTM and ANQGSEA. This CDR3 contains 13 residues. V was clipped by 2 bases and J by 7 bases; unmatched bases: 8. CDR3 protein: CSVELLADREQYF. The CDR3 DNA reads as TGCAGCGTTGAACTCCTAGCGGACCGGGAGCAGTACTTC.

The chain combines TRBV18 with TRBJ2-5; a possible D gene is TRBD1 (5 bases). CDR3 length: 14 amino acids. Germline V lookup: CDR1 KGHSH, CDR2 LQKENI. With 1 base removed from V and 5 bases from J, the gap between germline ends came to 11 bases. As DNA, the CDR3 is TGTGCCAGCTCACCACTTGGAAGGGGTGAGACCCAGTACTTC. Residues: CASSPLGRGETQYF.

The genes are TRBV6-2 or TRBV6-3 and TRBJ2-3, with a tentative D call TRBD2 (5 bases). Trimming shortened V by 2 bases and J by 2 bases, and 8 bases separated the two germline ends. Per germline, CDR1 MNHEY and CDR2 SVGEGT. There are 14 residues in the CDR3. The CDR3 bases are TGTGCCAGCAGTTACCGGGATCTCACAGATACGCAGTATTTT. Translated: CASSYRDLTDTQYF.

The J gene is TRBJ2-5, the V gene TRBV20-1, with 11 nucleotides matching TRBD1. CDR3 length: 14 residues. J was trimmed by 5 bases and V by 5 bases; bases with no gene match: 7. Per the germline V gene, CDR1 is DFQATT and CDR2 is SNEGSKA (reference sequence). The CDR3 spells CSALGTGGRETQYF. In DNA, the CDR3 is TGCAGTGCTCTCGGGACAGGGGGAAGGGAGACCCAGTACTTC.

The chain is built from TRBV19 and TRBJ2-1; tentatively, D is TRBD1 (7 bases). Germline V lookup: CDR1 LNHDA, CDR2 SQIVND (reference sequence). Trimming shortened V by 9 bases and J by 12 bases, and 18 bases separated the two germline ends. This CDR3 spans 12 amino acids. CDR3 nucleotide sequence: TGTGCCAGCAGACAGGGACGGGGGCGGCAGTTCTTC. Translating gives CASRQGRGRQFF.

The V and J genes are TRBV27 and TRBJ2-5; D may be TRBD2 (5 bases). The V gene lost 6 bases and the J gene lost 5 bases, with 13 bases spanning the gap. The CDR3 runs to 13 residues. The V gene's germline CDR1 is MNHEY and CDR2 SMNVEV (reference sequence). CDR3 nucleotides: TGTGCCAGCAGGCGGGCCCCTTCTGAGACCCAGTACTTC. Encoded protein: CASRRAPSETQYF.

The V call is TRBV19, the J call TRBJ2-1; D remains unclear. The length of the CDR3 is 15 residues. With 7 bases removed from V and 2 bases from J, the gap between germline ends came to 15 bases. CDR1 and CDR2 from the germline V gene are LNHDA and SQIVND (reference sequence). The CDR3 reads CASTLNFGTYNEQFF. CDR3 bases: TGTGCCAGTACCCTTAACTTCGGAACCTACAATGAGCAGTTCTTC.

On this clonotype itself: An end of the junction differs from the germline gene, which may be a read error. The rearrangement joins TRBV7-8 to TRBJ2-5; possibly TRBD2 for D (6 bases). This CDR3 is 13 amino acids long. Germline V gene data show CDR1 as SGHVS and CDR2 as FQNEAQ. Written as DNA, the CDR3 is TGTGCCAGCAACAGACTAGACCAAGAGACCCGGTACTTC. As protein: CASNRLDQETRYF.

The chain joins TRBV11-1 to TRBJ2-1; D call uncertain. The CDR3 is 16 amino acids. V was clipped by 5 bases and J by 0 bases, with 14 bases between them. Germline lookup yields CDR1 SGHAT and CDR2 FQDESV (reference sequence). CDR3 residues: CASSPPALSSYNEQFF. The CDR3 coding sequence is TGTGCCAGCAGCCCTCCTGCACTGAGCTCCTACAATGAGCAGTTCTTC.

The CDR3 DNA follows: TGCAGTGCGCCGACAGACAGGGGGCAAAACAATCAGCCCCAGCATTTT. It codes for CSAPTDRGQNNQPQHF. V usage is TRBV20-1 and J usage is TRBJ1-5; 10 bases are shared with TRBD1. Germline assignment: CDR1 DFQATT and CDR2 SNEGSKA (reference sequence). The length of the CDR3 is 16 residues. The J segment lost 3 bases and the V segment lost 6 bases, leaving 11 bases of the junction unmatched.